This is a list of T cell receptor beta chains from one sample in a study of T cell responses to AZD1222 COVID-19 vaccine. TCRdb's table, derived via immunoSEQ multiplex PCR, lists solely in-frame clones and lacks some. The sample holds approximately 180,000 clones, 75% to 95% seen once. Sequencing used peripheral blood, obtained on day 0 of AZD1222 vaccination. The origin of the receptors is an adult in good health. The conserved cysteine and the conserved F or W are not part of the CDR3 here. The D gene is left open where the match is weak. Size is omitted from some rows. Given values are once, few, many or a class for expanded clones.

abundance: .; j_gene: TRBJ1-2; d_gene: .; v_gene: TRBV24-1; CDR3aa: ATSDLSQGRGSDGYGYT
abundance: .; j_gene: TRBJ1-1; d_gene: .; v_gene: TRBV15; CDR3aa: ATSRDRGVGEAF
abundance: .; j_gene: TRBJ1-3; d_gene: .; v_gene: TRBV5-4; CDR3aa: ASSLVWGVLTENGNTIY
abundance: .; j_gene: TRBJ2-6; d_gene: .; v_gene: TRBV5-1; CDR3aa: ASSLGDSGANVLT
abundance: .; j_gene: TRBJ2-7; d_gene: .; v_gene: TRBV19; CDR3aa: ASEGGYEQY
abundance: .; j_gene: TRBJ1-5; d_gene: .; v_gene: TRBV6-2/TRBV6-3; CDR3aa: ASSYSMGGDPSQPQH
abundance: .; j_gene: TRBJ1-4; d_gene: .; v_gene: TRBV5-1; CDR3aa: ASRLAGATNEKLF
abundance: .; j_gene: TRBJ2-7; d_gene: .; v_gene: TRBV12-3/TRBV12-4; CDR3aa: ASESRGDYEQY
abundance: .; j_gene: TRBJ2-7; d_gene: .; v_gene: TRBV29-1; CDR3aa: SVAGGDSYEQY
abundance: .; j_gene: TRBJ1-1; d_gene: .; v_gene: TRBV3-1/TRBV3-2; CDR3aa: ASSQRRGMMNTEAF
abundance: .; j_gene: TRBJ1-1; d_gene: TRBD1; v_gene: TRBV5-1; CDR3aa: ASSSWTGLNTEAF
abundance: once; j_gene: TRBJ2-5; d_gene: .; v_gene: TRBV2; CDR3aa: ASSVWGWETQY
abundance: .; j_gene: TRBJ1-6; d_gene: .; v_gene: TRBV5-4; CDR3aa: ASSFGRGRRYNSPLH
abundance: .; j_gene: TRBJ2-2; d_gene: TRBD2; v_gene: TRBV6-1; CDR3aa: ASSATSGGAVGELF
abundance: .; j_gene: TRBJ1-6; d_gene: .; v_gene: TRBV5-1; CDR3aa: ASSPGLTNSPLH
abundance: .; j_gene: TRBJ2-1; d_gene: TRBD2; v_gene: TRBV7-2; CDR3aa: ASRRTSGTNNEQF
abundance: .; j_gene: TRBJ2-3; d_gene: .; v_gene: TRBV6-5; CDR3aa: ASSDSGDSTDTQY
abundance: .; j_gene: TRBJ2-5; d_gene: .; v_gene: TRBV7-2; CDR3aa: ASSLSSGPRETQY
abundance: once; j_gene: TRBJ2-3; d_gene: .; v_gene: TRBV6-5; CDR3aa: ATRRDPTDTQY
abundance: .; j_gene: TRBJ1-2; d_gene: .; v_gene: TRBV19; CDR3aa: ASSITENYGYT
abundance: few; j_gene: TRBJ2-1; d_gene: .; v_gene: TRBV11-2; CDR3aa: ASSLVLGGSGWNEQF
abundance: .; j_gene: TRBJ1-2; d_gene: .; v_gene: TRBV29-1; CDR3aa: SVGGPSYGYT
abundance: once; j_gene: TRBJ1-3; d_gene: .; v_gene: TRBV3-1/TRBV3-2; CDR3aa: ASSRSGGNTIY
abundance: .; j_gene: TRBJ1-2; d_gene: .; v_gene: TRBV19; CDR3aa: ASSWELNYGYT
abundance: .; j_gene: TRBJ1-2; d_gene: TRBD1; v_gene: TRBV29-1; CDR3aa: SVEKPTGLGYT
abundance: .; j_gene: TRBJ1-1; d_gene: TRBD1; v_gene: TRBV5-6; CDR3aa: ASSWTGARNTEAF
abundance: .; j_gene: TRBJ1-1; d_gene: .; v_gene: TRBV6-5; CDR3aa: ASIKGGNTEAF
abundance: .; j_gene: TRBJ1-1; d_gene: .; v_gene: TRBV7-9; CDR3aa: ASSFGKNTEAF
abundance: .; j_gene: TRBJ2-2; d_gene: .; v_gene: TRBV5-6; CDR3aa: ASSLAGATTGELF
abundance: .; j_gene: TRBJ2-1; d_gene: TRBD2; v_gene: TRBV7-9; CDR3aa: ASSPPSGTYNEQF
abundance: .; j_gene: TRBJ1-1; d_gene: TRBD1; v_gene: TRBV19; CDR3aa: ASSIQGVGTEAF
abundance: .; j_gene: TRBJ2-7; d_gene: TRBD2; v_gene: TRBV11-2; CDR3aa: ASSTERGGSYEQY
abundance: .; j_gene: TRBJ1-1; d_gene: .; v_gene: TRBV29-1; CDR3aa: SVGSGGEAF
abundance: .; j_gene: TRBJ1-2; d_gene: TRBD1; v_gene: TRBV6-5; CDR3aa: ASRPTGGSGYT
abundance: .; j_gene: TRBJ2-7; d_gene: TRBD1; v_gene: TRBV29-1; CDR3aa: SATTGWNEQY
abundance: .; j_gene: TRBJ2-5; d_gene: .; v_gene: TRBV14; CDR3aa: ASSQEPGPAKETQY
abundance: .; j_gene: TRBJ1-4; d_gene: TRBD1; v_gene: TRBV5-1; CDR3aa: ASSPTGQDEKLF
abundance: few; j_gene: TRBJ1-2; d_gene: TRBD1; v_gene: TRBV4-3; CDR3aa: ASSQAGTGDNYGYT
abundance: .; j_gene: TRBJ2-1; d_gene: .; v_gene: TRBV5-1; CDR3aa: ASSLGDGEQF
abundance: .; j_gene: TRBJ2-1; d_gene: .; v_gene: TRBV6-1; CDR3aa: ASSEGWGSSYNEQF
abundance: .; j_gene: TRBJ2-1; d_gene: .; v_gene: TRBV11-3; CDR3aa: ASSVGPGHEQF
abundance: .; j_gene: TRBJ2-5; d_gene: TRBD1; v_gene: TRBV5-4; CDR3aa: ASSKGQREETQY